One sample yielded the 21 T cell receptor beta chains listed below, sequenced in a study of blood T cells in healthy people across ages. Sample-barcoded 5' priming and a J-beta primer mix drove a second PCR of about 6 to 12 cycles. TCRdb re-analysed the 5' RACE reads in MiXCR, keeping a single row per CDR3 protein. Of about 1,500,000 distinct CDR3 sequences detected, 42% appear once; the ten largest clones hold 7% to 9.5%. The sequenced sample consisted of blood. Source of these receptors: a woman younger than 35 in good health.

This chain joins TRBV6-1 and TRBJ2-3; 7 bases line up with TRBD1. With V trimmed by 0 bases and J by 0 bases, 3 bases remained unmatched. The CDR3 runs to 16 residues. Germline V gene data show CDR1 as MNHNS and CDR2 as SASEGT. The CDR3 region has the DNA TGTGCCAGCAGTGAAGCCGACAGGGACAGCACAGATACGCAGTATTTT. Translating gives CASSEADRDSTDTQYF.

The sample holds one count of this clonotype. The rearrangement links TRBV6-1 to TRBJ1-4; no reliable D call. V lost 2 bases to trimming and J lost 7 bases, with 8 bases between them. The CDR3 is 13 amino acids. Germline V lookup: CDR1 MNHNS, CDR2 SASEGT. CDR3 amino acids: CASSENTGEKLFF. The CDR3 region has the DNA TGTGCCAGCAGTGAAAATACCGGTGAAAAACTGTTTTTT.

The sample holds a few counts of this clonotype. The CDR3 coding sequence is TGTGCCAGCAGCCAAGACCCTGCGGGAAGCTCCTACAATGAGCAGTACTTC. Amino acids: CASSQDPAGSSYNEQYF. This chain uses TRBV3-1 with TRBJ2-1, with D maybe TRBD2 (6 bases). The DNA end favors TRBJ2-7, so the J call may be wrong. Looked up from germline, CDR1 is LGHDT and CDR2 is YNNKEL (reference sequence). The CDR3 is made up of 17 amino acids.

V and J are TRBV27 and TRBJ1-3, with unresolved D. V lost 6 bases to trimming and J lost 4 bases, with 13 bases between them. CDR1 and CDR2 from the germline V gene are MNHEY and SMNVEV (reference sequence). CDR3 length equals 14 residues. CDR3: CASSRGYTGNTIYF. CDR3 coding DNA: TGTGCCAGCAGCCGAGGGTATACCGGAAACACCATATATTTT.

This clonotype came up a few times. The chain recombines TRBV5-1 with TRBJ2-1; 7 bases match TRBD1. The germline V gene has CDR1 SGHRS and CDR2 YFSETQ. The ends lost 7 bases at V and 10 bases at J; junction bases unmatched: 14. There are 14 residues in the CDR3. Written as DNA, the CDR3 is TGCGCCAGCCTGCCTCCGACAGGGTTTGGAGAGCAGTTCTTC. It yields the protein CASLPPTGFGEQFF. Full variable domain (rest looked up from reference TRBV5-1 and TRBJ2-1): KAGVTQTPRYLIKTRGQQVTLSCSPISGHRSVSWYQQTPGQGLQFLFEYFSETQRNKGNFPGRFSGRQFSNSRSEMNVSTLELGDSALYLCASLPPTGFGEQFFGPGTRLTVL.

This clonotype was picked up a small number of times. This chain joins TRBV5-5 and TRBJ2-7; no definite D call. Trimming shortened V by 3 bases and J by 2 bases, and 9 bases separated the two germline ends. Germline CDR1 reads SGHKS; CDR2 reads YYEKEE (reference sequence). The CDR3 totals 13 residues. As DNA, the CDR3 is TGTGCCAGCAGCTCTTCGCTGGCCTACGAGCAGTACTTC. Translated, it gives CASSSSLAYEQYF.

This clonotype was observed a handful of times. In DNA form, the CDR3 reads TGTGCCAGCACCATTCCCCGGGAATTGTACACTGAAGCTTTCTTT. Protein sequence: CASTIPRELYTEAFF. The rearrangement links TRBV7-9 to TRBJ1-1; D ambiguous. Per germline, CDR1 SEHNR and CDR2 FQNEAQ (reference sequence). The CDR3 is made up of 15 amino acids. V gave up 7 bases and J gave up 3 bases, with 18 bases separating them.

The chain employs TRBV3-1 and TRBJ2-7, with unresolved D. There are 17 residues in the CDR3. Germline V lookup: CDR1 LGHDT, CDR2 YNNKEL (reference sequence). V lost 4 bases and J lost 7, with 26 bases in between. CDR3 in amino acids: CASSPSHGRHPTKEQYF. Here the CDR3 DNA reads TGTGCCAGCAGCCCTAGTCATGGACGGCACCCCACTAAGGAGCAGTACTTC.

V is TRBV16 and J is TRBJ2-4; TRBD1 aligns across 7 bases. The last part of the DNA fits TRBJ2-5 better; the J call may be wrong. The CDR3 totals 16 residues. CDR1 and CDR2 from the germline V gene are KGHSY and FQNENV. Written as DNA, the CDR3 is TGTGCCAGCAGCCTGGCTTACAGGGGAATACAAGAGACCCAGTACTTC. Translation gives CASSLAYRGIQETQYF.

This clonotype was observed a few times. This chain connects TRBV6-5 to TRBJ1-6; unclear D gene. The CDR3 contains 13 residues. Looked up from germline, CDR1 is MNHEY and CDR2 is SVGAGI. The V end was cut by 8 bases, the J end by 5 bases, with 10 bases between. The CDR3 loop is CASANLDNSPLHF. CDR3 DNA sequence: TGTGCCAGCGCCAATCTGGATAATTCACCCCTCCACTTT.

The chain links TRBV7-9 to TRBJ1-4, with D perhaps matching TRBD1 (5 bases). This CDR3 is built from 15 residues. Germline loops: CDR1 SEHNR, CDR2 FQNEAQ (reference sequence). V lost 5 bases and J lost 5, with 15 bases in between. The CDR3 protein is CASSLDRDRNEKLFF. CDR3 nucleotide sequence: TGTGCCAGCAGCCTCGATCGGGACCGGAATGAAAAACTGTTTTTT.

The CDR3 bases are TGTGCCATCAGGCCCTCGGGGGTAGATCAGCCCCAGCATTTT. Translation gives CAIRPSGVDQPQHF. The J gene is TRBJ1-5, the V gene TRBV10-3, with a weak D call TRBD1 (5 bases). The CDR3 is 14 residues long. Trimming cost V 6 bases and J 5 bases, with 14 bases left between them. Per germline, CDR1 ENHRY and CDR2 SYGVKD.

The chain has TRBV12-3 or TRBV12-4 and TRBJ2-7, with 10 bases matching TRBD2. This CDR3 has 15 amino acids. V lost 6 bases, J lost 5 bases, and 10 bases stayed unmatched. The CDR3 DNA follows: TGTGCCAGCAGCTACAGCGGGGGGGCCGCCGACGAGCAGTACTTC. Translating gives CASSYSGGAADEQYF.

The J gene is TRBJ1-1, the V gene TRBV29-1, with a tentative D call TRBD1 (5 bases). V lost 0 bases and J 6 bases, leaving 14 bases between the germline ends. The CDR3 covers 14 residues. From germline, CDR1 is SQVTM and CDR2 ANQGSEA. The CDR3 loop reads CSVEDLQQGPEAFF. The CDR3 coding sequence is TGCAGCGTTGAAGATCTTCAGCAGGGCCCTGAAGCTTTCTTT. The variable domain in full, completed from reference TRBV29-1 and TRBJ1-1, reads SAVISQKPSRDICQRGTSLTIQCQVDSQVTMMFWYRQQPGQSLTLIATANQGSEATYESGFVIDKFPISRPNLTFSTLTVSNMSPEDSSIYLCSVEDLQQGPEAFFGQGTRLTVV.

This clonotype was found a few times. V and J are TRBV9 and TRBJ1-2, with a weak D call TRBD1 (5 bases). The CDR3 runs 11 residues. Germline V lookup: CDR1 SGDLS, CDR2 YYNGEE. Trimming left V 3 bases short and J 6 bases short, with 6 bases between. This chain's CDR3 is CASSGTNGYTF. DNA for the CDR3: TGTGCCAGCAGCGGGACAAATGGCTACACCTTC. Full variable domain (rest looked up from reference TRBV9 and TRBJ1-2): DSGVTQTPKHLITATGQRVTLRCSPRSGDLSVYWYQQSLDQGLQFLIQYYNGEERAKGNILERFSAQQFPDLHSELNLSSLELGDSALYFCASSGTNGYTFGSGTRLTVV.

V is TRBV27 and J is TRBJ1-2; 7 nucleotides line up with TRBD1. The V segment lost 4 bases and the J segment 4 bases; nucleotides outside the gene matches: 12. The V gene's germline CDR1 is MNHEY and CDR2 SMNVEV (reference sequence). The CDR3 has 16 residues. The CDR3 loop is CASSSAGTVAIYGYTF. The CDR3 nucleotides are TGTGCCAGCAGTTCAGCCGGGACAGTCGCCATCTATGGCTACACCTTC.

The chain links TRBV5-1 to TRBJ2-1; TRBD2 agrees at 13 bases. The CDR3 has 18 residues. V trimming: 3 bases; J trimming: 2 bases; junction bases outside the gene matches: 8. CDR1 SGHRS and CDR2 YFSETQ come from the germline V gene. CDR3 protein: CASSSGLAGVPPYNEQFF. The CDR3 DNA reads as TGCGCCAGCAGCTCTGGACTAGCGGGAGTCCCCCCCTACAATGAGCAGTTCTTC. The full variable domain, rest sourced from reference TRBV5-1 and TRBJ2-1, is KAGVTQTPRYLIKTRGQQVTLSCSPISGHRSVSWYQQTPGQGLQFLFEYFSETQRNKGNFPGRFSGRQFSNSRSEMNVSTLELGDSALYLCASSSGLAGVPPYNEQFFGPGTRLTVL.

V usage is TRBV14 and J usage is TRBJ2-5, with D possibly called TRBD1 or TRBD2 (6 bases each). Germline loops: CDR1 SGHDN, CDR2 FVKESK. The CDR3 consists of 18 residues. The V end lost 4 bases, the J end lost 1 base, and 22 bases lay between the germline ends. In DNA form, the CDR3 reads TGTGCCAGCAGCCCAGACAGAGGGGGTAGCGGCCTCCAAGAGACCCAGTACTTC. Translating gives CASSPDRGGSGLQETQYF.

The V call is TRBV5-1, the J call TRBJ2-3; no firm D call. Trimming stripped 0 bases from V and 2 bases from J, with 10 bases between. CDR3 size: 15 residues. The germline CDR1 and CDR2 sequences are SGHRS and YFSETQ. In nucleotides, the CDR3 is TGCGCCAGCAGCTTGGAACAGAAACACACAGATACGCAGTATTTT. This encodes CASSLEQKHTDTQYF.

The V call is TRBV2, the J call TRBJ1-1; D remains unclear. The germline V and J ends were trimmed by 2 bases and 1 base, with 11 bases remaining between them. Germline V gene lookup returns CDR1 SNHLY and CDR2 FYNNEI. CDR3 length equals 15 residues. CDR3 nucleotides: TGTGCCAGCAGTGAATATAATTCAGAGAACACTGAAGCTTTCTTT. Encoded protein: CASSEYNSENTEAFF.

As for this clonotype: A read error is likely, as this CDR3 ends without the conserved phenylalanine or tryptophan. The genes are TRBV10-3 and TRBJ2-1; D call uncertain. Germline V gene lookup returns CDR1 ENHRY and CDR2 SYGVKD. Trimming pared 3 bases from V and 7 bases from J, leaving 7 bases between. This CDR3 is 12 amino acids long. Here the CDR3 DNA reads TGTGCCATCAGTGATGTGCGGAATGAGCAGTTCCTC. Protein product: CAISDVRNEQFL.